This T cell receptor beta chain was identified during a study of T cell changes during pregnancy in multiple sclerosis. CDR3 size: 13 residues. Germline-derived CDR1 and CDR2 are LGHNA and YNFKEQ. The trim removed 1 base at V and 6 bases at J, leaving 2 bases unmatched. The assay was immunoSEQ multiplex PCR, and TCRdb's table has in-frame clones only and misses some. Of about 68,000 clones listed, about 90% were seen once; the top ten hold approximately 0.84%. The receptor was isolated from a female donor with multiple sclerosis, enrolled in a pregnancy study. The sequenced sample was peripheral blood, obtained in the second trimester of pregnancy. This chain uses TRBV4-2 with TRBJ1-2, with 7 nucleotides matching TRBD1. The CDR3 DNA follows: TGTGCCAGCAGCCAAGCCGGGACAGATGGCTACACCTTC. Protein product: CASSQAGTDGYTF.